This T cell receptor beta chain is from a study of cytomegalovirus exposure and HLA in healthy donors. Overall study: Researchers previously reported finding 90 million to 120 million unique TCR beta sequences from approximately 200 million T cells.

PCR employed 60 Vbeta and 13 Jbeta primers. Data came from immunoSEQ multiplex PCR; TCRdb stores just in-frame clones and leaves some out. Of approximately 100,000 clones in the sample, 69% were seen once. As to this clone: The antigen is undetermined.

The V gene end was trimmed by 6 bases and the J gene end by 4 bases; junction bases not matched to a gene: 11. Germline V CDR1 and CDR2: MDHEN, SYDVKM. This CDR3 comprises 15 residues. Study-level findings and limits: Later analysis found that TCR beta chains associated with HLA were more clonally expanded than other, equally common chains.

The clonotype comes from a female donor in good health and CMV-seronegative. The sequencing input was PBMCs. The chain couples TRBV28 to TRBJ2-5; 7 positions match TRBD1. DNA for the CDR3: TGTGCCAGCAGACCCCGAGGGGGCGTAGGAGAGACCCAGTACTTC. Encoded protein: CASRPRGGVGETQYF.